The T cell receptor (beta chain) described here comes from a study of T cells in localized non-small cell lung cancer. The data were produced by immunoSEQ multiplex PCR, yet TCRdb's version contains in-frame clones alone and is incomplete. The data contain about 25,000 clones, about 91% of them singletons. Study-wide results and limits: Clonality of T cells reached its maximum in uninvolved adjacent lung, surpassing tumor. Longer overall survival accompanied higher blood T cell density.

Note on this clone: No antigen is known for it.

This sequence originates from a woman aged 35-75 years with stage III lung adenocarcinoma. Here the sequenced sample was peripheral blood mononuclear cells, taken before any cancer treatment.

DNA of the CDR3: TGTGCCAGCAGCCTATGGGGAGATACGCAGTATTTT. Its translation: CASSLWGDTQYF. The J gene is TRBJ2-3, the V gene TRBV7-2; D is unresolved. Germline V lookup: CDR1 SGHTA, CDR2 FQGNSA. The V gene lost 5 bases and the J gene lost 5 bases, with 8 bases spanning the gap. There are 12 residues in the CDR3.